Each of the 32 T cell receptor beta chains below was sequenced from the same sample in a study of Graves' ophthalmopathy and Graves' hyperthyroidism. RNA transcripts were the template, and TCR beta CDR3 regions were amplified from them. First-round RT-PCR employed HTBI primers, with a second-round multiplex PCR after it. TCRdb used MiXCR to reprocess the multiplex PCR reads, holding one entry per CDR3 protein. This table has about 400,000 distinct CDR3 sequences, approximately 16% appearing once. The sample was peripheral blood. These receptors were taken from a woman between 18 and 30 years old with Graves' ophthalmopathy.

Ten or more counts support this clonotype. The chain employs TRBV20-1 and TRBJ1-6, with TRBD1 identical over 9 bases. Losses at the gene ends were 7 bases for V and 9 bases for J; bases not matched to a gene: 7. Germline-derived CDR1 and CDR2 are DFQATT and SNEGSKA (reference sequence). This CDR3 region has 13 residues. The CDR3, as DNA: TGCAGTGGACAGGGGGTTAGGATTTCACCCCTCCACTTT. Translated: CSGQGVRISPLHF.

This clonotype was detected many times. The gene calls are TRBV11-2 and TRBJ2-1; 12 nucleotides line up with TRBD2. Germline loops: CDR1 SGHAT, CDR2 FQNNGV. Unmatched junction bases numbered 6, after V lost 2 bases and J lost 10 bases. CDR3 size: 15 residues. The CDR3 spells CASSLKTSGSVEQFF. The CDR3 nucleotides read TGTGCCAGCAGCTTAAAGACTAGCGGGAGTGTAGAGCAGTTCTTC.

A single count supports this clonotype. The V and J genes are TRBV6-2 or TRBV6-3 and TRBJ1-1, with a possible D match to TRBD1 (5 bases). The V gene lost 6 bases and the J gene lost 11 bases, with 16 bases spanning the gap. Germline assignment: CDR1 MNHEY and CDR2 SVGEGT. The CDR3 totals 12 residues. CDR3 loop: CASRPDSPRAFF. The CDR3 DNA reads as TGTGCCAGCAGACCCGACAGCCCCCGGGCTTTCTTT.

This clonotype was counted at least ten times. This chain connects TRBV10-1 to TRBJ2-7; 10 nucleotides line up with TRBD2. The CDR3 totals 16 residues. V was pared by 3 bases and J by 6 bases, with 11 bases of the junction left unmatched. The germline CDR1 and CDR2 sequences are WNHNN and SYGVQD (reference sequence). The CDR3 region has the DNA TGCGCCAGCAGTGATCAGGCTAGCGGGAGTATAGGCGAGCAGTACTTC. It yields the protein CASSDQASGSIGEQYF.

The chain uses TRBV6-1 and TRBJ1-1; D is unclear. Germline CDR1 is MNHNS and CDR2 is SASEGT. Trimming pared 3 bases from V and 3 bases from J, leaving 14 bases between. The CDR3 sequence is 15 residues long. The CDR3 DNA is TGTGCCAGCAGTGAGGGAGTCATAGGTGACACTGAAGCTTTCTTT. As protein: CASSEGVIGDTEAFF.

This clonotype was found many times. The gene calls are TRBV28 and TRBJ2-7; D possibly corresponds to TRBD1 (6 bases). Germline V lookup: CDR1 MDHEN, CDR2 SYDVKM. The CDR3 is 15 residues long. The V end lost 6 bases, the J end lost 1 base, and 16 bases lay between the germline ends. CDR3 in DNA: TGTGCCAGCAGCCAACAGGGATTGAGTTCCTACGAGCAGTACTTC. It codes for CASSQQGLSSYEQYF.

Ten or more counts support this clonotype. V usage is TRBV7-2 and J usage is TRBJ2-7, with 8 bases identical to TRBD2. Germline values: CDR1 SGHTA, CDR2 FQGNSA. The CDR3 extends over 15 amino acids. With V trimmed by 4 bases and J by 5 bases, 10 bases remained unmatched. In DNA form, the CDR3 reads TGTGCCAGCAGCTGGACCGCGACTAGCGCTAACGAGCAGTACTTC. The encoded protein is CASSWTATSANEQYF.

In this sample, this clonotype turned up many times. The chain couples TRBV30 to TRBJ2-7; 7 bases line up with TRBD1. In germline, CDR1 is GTSNPN, CDR2 SVGIG (reference sequence). Germline trimming cut 2 bases from V and 2 bases from J; bases unmatched to any gene: 3. CDR3 length: 13 residues. CDR3 DNA sequence: TGTGCCTGGAGTAGAACAGGGGCCTACGAGCAGTACTTC. It is translated as CAWSRTGAYEQYF.

This clonotype has at least ten counts. The chain couples TRBV20-1 to TRBJ2-5, with 9 nucleotides matching TRBD2. V lost 3 bases to trimming and J lost 4 bases; unmatched junction nucleotides: 12. This CDR3 comprises 16 residues. CDR1 is DFQATT and CDR2 is SNEGSKA in the germline V gene (reference sequence). DNA of the CDR3: TGCAGTGCTAGGGGTTGGGCGCCAGCGGGAGGAGAGACCCAGTACTTC. Its translation is CSARGWAPAGGETQYF.

This clonotype was seen ten or more times. This chain joins TRBV11-2 and TRBJ1-5, with D maybe TRBD1 (5 bases). V was trimmed by 4 bases and J by 7 bases, leaving 14 bases between them. Germline V gene lookup returns CDR1 SGHAT and CDR2 FQNNGV. The CDR3 extends over 14 amino acids. The DNA of the CDR3 is TGTGCCAGCAGCTCACGGGGCCGGGAGCAGCCCCAGCATTTT. Protein product: CASSSRGREQPQHF.

This clonotype was counted only a few times. The chain employs TRBV3-1 and TRBJ2-2; 14 bases match TRBD2. CDR3 length: 19 amino acids. V lost 4 bases and J lost 2; bases outside the gene matches: 9. The V gene's germline CDR1 is LGHDT and CDR2 YNNKEL (reference sequence). Written as DNA, the CDR3 is TGTGCCAGCAGCCGCGGGACTAGCGGGAGAGAAGGTAACACCGGGGAGCTGTTTTTT. It yields the protein CASSRGTSGREGNTGELFF.

The V call is TRBV7-9, the J call TRBJ1-5; D gene uncertain. The V end was cut by 2 bases, the J end by 7 bases, with 9 bases between. Germline V gene data show CDR1 as SEHNR and CDR2 as FQNEAQ (reference sequence). The CDR3 is 13 amino acids. The CDR3 DNA sequence: TGTGCCAGCAGCTTATCCGACTGGCAGCCCCAGCATTTT. Amino acids: CASSLSDWQPQHF.

This clonotype was picked up many times. The V call is TRBV11-1, the J call TRBJ1-1; weak D call: TRBD1 (5 bases). Germline CDR1 is SGHAT and CDR2 is FQDESV (reference sequence). Trimming removed 5 bases from V and 3 bases from J, with 25 bases in between. The CDR3 covers 18 residues. The CDR3 protein is CASSLSVGGIRGDTEAFF. The CDR3 coding sequence is TGTGCCAGCAGCCTTTCGGTCGGGGGGATAAGAGGAGACACTGAAGCTTTCTTT.

There are many counts of this clonotype. The rearrangement links TRBV9 to TRBJ1-6, with D unclear. The CDR3 loop spans 14 amino acids. CDR1 is SGDLS, CDR2 YYNGEE, per germline. V dropped 1 base and J dropped 4 bases, with 6 bases sitting between them. Here the CDR3 reads CASSVSVYNSPLHF. CDR3 nucleotides: TGTGCCAGCAGCGTATCGGTTTATAATTCACCCCTCCACTTT.

This rearrangement joins TRBV7-8 to TRBJ2-5; perhaps TRBD2 as D (6 bases). This CDR3 has 14 amino acids. V gave up 5 bases and J gave up 3 bases, with 13 bases separating them. CDR1 and CDR2 from the germline V gene are SGHVS and FQNEAQ. The CDR3 DNA reads as TGTGCCAGCAGCCCCGGAGGGCCGGAAGAGACCCAGTACTTC. Amino acid sequence: CASSPGGPEETQYF.

This clonotype was found many times. The CDR3 sequence: CASSLSGLSSGRSYEQYF. Written as DNA, the CDR3 is TGTGCCAGCAGTTTATCGGGGCTATCTAGCGGGCGATCCTACGAGCAGTACTTC. J is TRBJ2-7 and V is TRBV27, with 8 bases that match TRBD2. V lost 0 bases, J lost 1 base, and 11 bases stayed unmatched. Looked up from germline, CDR1 is MNHEY and CDR2 is SMNVEV (reference sequence). The CDR3 has 18 residues.

Only a few counts were recorded for this clonotype. The chain joins TRBV18 to TRBJ2-7, with D possibly being TRBD2 (6 bases). The V gene lost 6 bases and the J gene lost 0 bases, with 15 bases spanning the gap. The germline gives CDR1 KGHSH, CDR2 LQKENI. The CDR3 is made up of 15 amino acids. CDR3 bases: TGTGCCAGCTCGCAGACTAGTCTGACCTCCTACGAGCAGTACTTC. Protein sequence: CASSQTSLTSYEQYF.

This clonotype occurred many times. V and J are TRBV4-3 and TRBJ1-1; D is undetermined. V lost 5 bases, J lost 8 bases, and 15 bases lay in between. Germline V gene data show CDR1 as LGHNA and CDR2 as YSLEER. The CDR3 totals 13 residues. In DNA form, the CDR3 reads TGCGCCAGCAGCGTTACCGGGCGGGAAGAAGCTTTCTTT. Translated: CASSVTGREEAFF.

Ten or more counts support this clonotype. This chain connects TRBV11-2 to TRBJ2-7, with D unclear. CDR3 size: 15 residues. The V end lost 4 bases, the J end lost 0 bases, and 13 bases lay between the germline ends. Per the germline V gene, CDR1 is SGHAT and CDR2 is FQNNGV. CDR3 nucleotide sequence: TGTGCCAGCAGCTCAACTGACGACGCCTCCTACGAGCAGTACTTC. This codes for CASSSTDDASYEQYF.

Many counts were recorded for this clonotype. The genes are TRBV12-3 or TRBV12-4 and TRBJ1-1; D gene uncertain. V was clipped by 1 base and J by 1 base, with 10 bases between them. The CDR3 has 15 residues. The CDR3 here is CASSLGNFGNTEAFF. The CDR3 DNA is TGTGCCAGCAGTTTAGGAAACTTTGGGAACACTGAAGCTTTCTTT.

This clonotype was counted many times. The chain carries TRBV7-2 and TRBJ2-1; no clear D gene. CDR3 length equals 11 residues. CDR1 is SGHTA and CDR2 is FQGNSA in the germline V gene. Trimming removed 2 bases at V and 10 bases at J, with 6 bases between. CDR3 in amino acids: CASSLYWEQFF. In DNA, the CDR3 is TGTGCCAGCAGCTTATATTGGGAGCAGTTCTTC. Full variable domain (rest looked up from reference TRBV7-2 and TRBJ2-1): GAGVSQSPSNKVTEKGKDVELRCDPISGHTALYWYRQSLGQGLEFLIYFQGNSAPDKSGLPSDRFSAERTGGSVSTLTIQRTQQEDSAVYLCASSLYWEQFFGPGTRLTVL.

The sample holds many counts of this clonotype. This chain joins TRBV24-1 and TRBJ1-5; unclear D gene. The V end lost 1 base, the J end lost 7 bases, and 10 bases lay between the germline ends. Germline V gene data show CDR1 as KGHDR and CDR2 as SFDVKD. The CDR3 extends over 14 amino acids. The CDR3 protein is CATSDLKHLQPQHF. As DNA, the CDR3 is TGTGCCACCAGTGATTTAAAGCATCTACAGCCCCAGCATTTT.

This clonotype was detected ten times or more. This chain joins TRBV12-3 or TRBV12-4 and TRBJ2-5; D may be TRBD2 (5 bases). V was trimmed by 6 bases and J by 3 bases, leaving 11 bases between them. The CDR3 runs to 13 residues. Written as DNA, the CDR3 is TGTGCCAGCAGCTTAACCGGGGAAGAGACCCAGTACTTC. Protein product: CASSLTGEETQYF.

The CDR3 sequence: CASRVSGSSHEQYF. The CDR3 bases are TGTGCCAGCAGAGTAAGCGGGAGTTCCCACGAGCAGTACTTC. The V and J genes are TRBV14 and TRBJ2-7; 8 nucleotides line up with TRBD2. J was trimmed by 5 bases and V by 6 bases; bases with no gene match: 9. This CDR3 spans 14 amino acids. Germline V gene sequence: CDR1 SGHDN, CDR2 FVKESK.

This clonotype was seen repeatedly, ten times or more. The rearrangement uses TRBV19 and TRBJ1-1; 8 bases are shared with TRBD1. This CDR3 contains 15 residues. Germline trimming cut 5 bases from V and 3 bases from J; bases unmatched to any gene: 8. The V gene's germline CDR1 is LNHDA and CDR2 SQIVND (reference sequence). Written as DNA, the CDR3 is TGTGCCAGTAGTCCTGGGACAGGTTGGGACACTGAAGCTTTCTTT. Its translation: CASSPGTGWDTEAFF.

At least ten counts were recorded for this clonotype. This sequence joins TRBV19 and TRBJ1-5; no clear D gene. CDR3 size: 17 residues. Deletions cut 5 bases from V and 0 bases from J, with 17 bases between. Per the germline V gene, CDR1 is LNHDA and CDR2 is SQIVND (reference sequence). CDR3 amino acids: CASSLAVGGVSNQPQHF. In nucleotides, the CDR3 is TGTGCCAGTAGTTTGGCGGTGGGCGGTGTTAGCAATCAGCCCCAGCATTTT.

The table lists this clonotype with a count of one. The rearrangement uses TRBV29-1 and TRBJ2-7, with TRBD2 identical over 7 bases. V gave up 1 base and J gave up 4 bases; unmatched junction bases: 4. The CDR3 extends over 13 amino acids. Germline CDR1 SQVTM, CDR2 ANQGSEA. CDR3 DNA: TGCAGCGTTGAAGTAGCGGGCGGGTACGAGCAGTACTTC. It encodes CSVEVAGGYEQYF.

At least ten counts were recorded for this clonotype. The chain has TRBV30 and TRBJ2-5, with D possibly TRBD2 on 6 matching bases. V was trimmed by 7 bases and J by 1 base, leaving 16 bases between them. The CDR3 has 14 residues. Germline values: CDR1 GTSNPN, CDR2 SVGIG (reference sequence). The DNA of the CDR3 is TGTGCCTTTGGGGGACTGCGATTCCAAGAGACCCAGTACTTC. This translates into CAFGGLRFQETQYF.

This clonotype was counted a few times. The chain carries TRBV7-2 and TRBJ2-2; D uncertain. V was clipped by 6 bases and J by 2 bases, with 10 bases between them. Germline values: CDR1 SGHTA, CDR2 FQGNSA. The CDR3 totals 14 residues. The DNA of the CDR3 is TGTGCCAGCAGACCAGACGCAAACACCGGGGAGCTGTTTTTT. It codes for CASRPDANTGELFF.

This clonotype occurred many times. The chain carries TRBV11-2 and TRBJ2-4, with TRBD1 matching over 10 bases. Germline CDR1 is SGHAT and CDR2 is FQNNGV. Losses at the gene ends were 1 base for V and 0 bases for J; bases not matched to a gene: 9. The CDR3 sequence is 19 residues long. As DNA, the CDR3 is TGTGCCAGCAGCTTAGGTCGGGACAGGGGCCGATTAGCCAAAAACATTCAGTACTTC. It yields the protein CASSLGRDRGRLAKNIQYF.

This clonotype appeared many times. The V and J genes are TRBV6-5 and TRBJ1-1; maybe TRBD1 (6 bases). The germline V gene encodes CDR1 MNHEY and CDR2 SVGAGI. The CDR3 contains 13 residues. V lost 1 base, J lost 7 bases, and 10 bases lay in between. The CDR3 protein is CASSYWGQGEAFF. The CDR3 bases are TGTGCCAGCAGTTACTGGGGGCAAGGTGAAGCTTTCTTT.

This clonotype was counted ten times or more. This chain uses TRBV11-2 with TRBJ2-7, with a tentative D call TRBD1 (7 bases). Trimming shortened V by 3 bases and J by 1 base, and 13 bases separated the two germline ends. The CDR3 consists of 15 residues. CDR1 is SGHAT and CDR2 is FQNNGV in the germline V gene. CDR3 loop: CASSLSAGGSYEQYF. CDR3 nucleotide sequence: TGTGCCAGCAGCTTGTCGGCAGGGGGGTCCTACGAGCAGTACTTC. Variable domain in full (rest from reference TRBV11-2 and TRBJ2-7): EAGVAQSPRYKIIEKRQSVAFWCNPISGHATLYWYQQILGQGPKLLIQFQNNGVVDDSQLPKDRFSAERLKGVDSTLKIQPAKLEDSAVYLCASSLSAGGSYEQYFGPGTRLTVT.